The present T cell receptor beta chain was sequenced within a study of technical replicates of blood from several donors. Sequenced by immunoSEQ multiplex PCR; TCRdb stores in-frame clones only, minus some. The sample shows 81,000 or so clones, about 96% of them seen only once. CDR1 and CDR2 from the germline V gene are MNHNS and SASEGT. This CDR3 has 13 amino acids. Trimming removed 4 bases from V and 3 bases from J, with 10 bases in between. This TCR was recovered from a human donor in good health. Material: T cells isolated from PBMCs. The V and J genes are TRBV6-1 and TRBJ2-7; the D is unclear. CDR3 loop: CASSAEVGYEQYF. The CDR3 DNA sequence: TGTGCCAGCAGTGCAGAGGTCGGCTACGAGCAGTACTTC.